A single sample is the source of the 26 T cell receptor beta chains below, sequenced in a study of regulatory T cells in long-lasting Graves disease. The time point denotes: persistent/refractory GD, antithyroid drugs over 5 years with positive TRAb. PBMCs were the source of the RNA used for TCR sequencing. Arm-PCR of CDR3 regions and iRepertoire HTBI primers were the basis on which TCR beta libraries were built. MiXCR, run by TCRdb on the multiplex PCR reads, gives a single entry per CDR3 protein. Among a few hundred thousand distinct CDR3 sequences listed, 20% to 25% were seen once. The specimen was peripheral blood mononuclear cells (PBMCs), collected when the disease was refractory, from a patient treated with antithyroid drugs. The receptors derive from a female donor with Graves disease.

The V call is TRBV7-9, the J call TRBJ1-4, with TRBD1 identical over 7 bases. The CDR3 is made up of 17 amino acids. The V and J ends lost 2 bases and 3 bases, in that order; junction bases with no gene match: 9. Germline lookup yields CDR1 SEHNR and CDR2 FQNEAQ (reference sequence). The CDR3 reads CASSLLRGGAANEKLFF. The CDR3 nucleotides are TGTGCCAGCAGCTTATTAAGAGGGGGCGCTGCTAATGAAAAACTGTTTTTT.

This clonotype was seen ten or more times. The rearrangement joins TRBV20-1 to TRBJ2-7; D is undetermined. The CDR3 has 15 amino acids. The V end was cut by 0 bases, the J end by 4 bases, with 16 bases between. CDR1 and CDR2 (germline): DFQATT, SNEGSKA (reference sequence). CDR3: CSARDLRPIRYEQYF. The CDR3 DNA follows: TGCAGTGCTAGAGATCTTCGTCCCATTCGGTACGAGCAGTACTTC.

The table lists this clonotype with a few counts. This sequence joins TRBV11-2 and TRBJ2-7, with D perhaps TRBD2 (5 bases). Germline loops: CDR1 SGHAT, CDR2 FQNNGV. The CDR3 runs to 15 residues. The V end was cut by 2 bases, the J end by 0 bases, with 11 bases between. The CDR3 DNA follows: TGTGCCAGCAGCTTACGGGAAGGAAACTCCTACGAGCAGTACTTC. Protein: CASSLREGNSYEQYF.

A remark on this clonotype: A much larger clonotype is one base distant, so this may be a read error. The chain couples TRBV6-5 to TRBJ2-7; possible D gene TRBD2, 7 bases. The CDR3 extends over 17 amino acids. In germline, CDR1 is MNHEY, CDR2 SVGAGI. Trimming removed 6 bases at V and 0 bases at J, with 21 bases between. The CDR3 loop reads CASRLSTSRGLSYEQYF. The CDR3 bases are TGTGCCAGCAGACTGTCGACTAGCAGGGGCCTCTCCTACGAGCAGTACTTC.

This clonotype was seen more than once but under ten times. V usage is TRBV6-7 and J usage is TRBJ2-7; perhaps TRBD1 as D (5 bases). TRBV6-7 is noted as an ORF with a role that remains uncertain. The CDR3 contains 10 residues. CDR3 in DNA: TGTGGAAGGGGCATCTACGAGCAGTACTTC. Protein sequence: CGRGIYEQYF.

Concerning this clonotype: This may come from a read error, since a much larger clone is one base off. The chain combines TRBV6-2 or TRBV6-3 with TRBJ2-5; TRBD2 is a possible D gene (6 bases). In germline, CDR1 is MNHEY, CDR2 SVGEGT. This CDR3 is built from 15 residues. The CDR3 loop reads CASSYWASEQETQHF. CDR3 DNA: TGTGCCAGCAGTTACTGGGCTAGCGAACAAGAGACCCAGCACTTC.

This clonotype was observed many times. The chain couples TRBV12-3 or TRBV12-4 to TRBJ2-5; 7 bases map to TRBD1. Germline trimming cut 1 base from V and 5 bases from J; bases unmatched to any gene: 4. The CDR3 length is 14 residues. As DNA, the CDR3 is TGTGCCAGCAGTTTAGAGGGGGCGTGGGAGACCCAGTACTTC. Its translation is CASSLEGAWETQYF.

Many counts were recorded for this clonotype. This sequence joins TRBV7-9 and TRBJ1-1; D remains ambiguous. The V end lost 1 base, the J end lost 2 bases, and 11 bases lay between the germline ends. The CDR3 consists of 15 residues. Germline loops: CDR1 SEHNR, CDR2 FQNEAQ (reference sequence). The CDR3 reads CASSLDGGLNTEAFF. The DNA of the CDR3 is TGTGCCAGCAGCTTAGATGGTGGGTTAAACACTGAAGCTTTCTTT.

The rearrangement joins TRBV19 to TRBJ2-7, with 12 positions matching TRBD2. Germline values: CDR1 LNHDA, CDR2 SQIVND (reference sequence). The CDR3 is 13 residues long. The trim removed 10 bases at V and 2 bases at J, leaving 3 bases unmatched. For the CDR3, the DNA is TGTGCCACCCGGACTAGCGGGACCTACGAGCAGTACTTC. It translates to CATRTSGTYEQYF.

This clonotype was counted many times. The chain links TRBV28 to TRBJ2-7; 8 bases are shared with TRBD2. Germline V gene data show CDR1 as MDHEN and CDR2 as SYDVKM. Trimming took 7 bases from V and 3 from J; bases not matched to a gene: 5. This CDR3 comprises 13 residues. The CDR3 spells CASTGGDGYEQYF. The CDR3 DNA follows: TGTGCCAGCACGGGGGGGGACGGCTACGAGCAGTACTTC.

CDR3: CASSGVTDLYGYTF. In DNA form, the CDR3 reads TGTGCCAGCAGCGGGGTGACAGACTTATATGGCTACACCTTC. The chain couples TRBV11-2 to TRBJ1-2; D possibly corresponds to TRBD1 (5 bases). This CDR3 has 14 amino acids. V lost 5 bases and J 5 bases, leaving 15 bases between the germline ends. Germline CDR1 reads SGHAT; CDR2 reads FQNNGV.

This clonotype was seen at least ten times. The chain recombines TRBV25-1 with TRBJ1-5; 8 positions match TRBD1. CDR1 MGHDK and CDR2 SYGVNS come from the germline V gene. Trimming took 7 bases from V and 2 from J; bases not matched to a gene: 7. This CDR3 has 15 residues. CDR3 protein: CASNGQGDGNQPQHF. The CDR3 DNA reads as TGTGCCAGCAACGGACAGGGAGATGGCAATCAGCCCCAGCATTTT.

V gene TRBV7-9 combines with J gene TRBJ2-7; the match to TRBD1 covers 8 bases. CDR3 size: 16 residues. V trimming: 0 bases; J trimming: 5 bases; junction bases outside the gene matches: 9. Germline CDR1 reads SEHNR; CDR2 reads FQNEAQ (reference sequence). CDR3 loop: CASSLARTGISHEQYF. CDR3 DNA sequence: TGTGCCAGCAGCTTAGCGCGGACAGGGATTTCCCACGAGCAGTACTTC.

The chain couples TRBV27 to TRBJ1-1; D not certain. From germline, CDR1 is MNHEY and CDR2 SMNVEV (reference sequence). This CDR3 contains 14 residues. V lost 5 bases, J lost 1 base, and 11 bases lay in between. CDR3 nucleotides: TGTGCCAGCAGTCCGCTAGAGAAGAACACTGAAGCTTTCTTT. Translating gives CASSPLEKNTEAFF.

The chain uses TRBV27 and TRBJ2-1, with 10 nucleotides matching TRBD1. J lost 0 bases, V lost 5 bases, and 4 bases had no gene match. CDR3 length equals 16 residues. The germline gives CDR1 MNHEY, CDR2 SMNVEV (reference sequence). The CDR3 DNA reads TGTGCCAGCAGTACTTGGACAGGGGGCTCCTACAATGAGCAGTTCTTC. It translates to CASSTWTGGSYNEQFF.

For this clonotype: This sequence may be a read error, since a much larger clone differs from it by one base. The CDR3, as DNA: TGTGCCAGCAGTTACAGCTCAGATACGCAGTATTTT. Translated: CASSYSSDTQYF. The chain combines TRBV6-2 or TRBV6-3 with TRBJ2-3; D gene uncertain. This CDR3 is built from 12 residues. Germline V lookup: CDR1 MNHEY, CDR2 SVGEGT. Trimming pared 2 bases from V and 4 bases from J, leaving 4 bases between.

V and J are TRBV18 and TRBJ1-1; 8 bases map to TRBD1. CDR1 is KGHSH and CDR2 is LQKENI in the germline V gene. V gave up 1 base and J gave up 5 bases; unmatched junction bases: 3. CDR3 length: 14 amino acids. The DNA of the CDR3 is TGTGCCAGCTCACCACAGACAGGGGTGACTGAAGCTTTCTTT. It is translated as CASSPQTGVTEAFF.

This clonotype was counted only a few times. Here the CDR3 reads CAISESGQAAYGYTF. DNA of the CDR3: TGTGCCATCAGTGAGTCGGGACAGGCTGCCTATGGCTACACCTTC. The rearrangement joins TRBV10-3 to TRBJ1-2; TRBD1 matches 8 bases. Germline CDR1 reads ENHRY; CDR2 reads SYGVKD. This CDR3 comprises 15 residues. The trim removed 0 bases at V and 4 bases at J, leaving 4 bases unmatched.

This clonotype is a singleton in its sample. The rearrangement joins TRBV10-3 to TRBJ2-7, with 13 bases aligning to TRBD2. V dropped 3 bases and J dropped 7; count of bases not matched to a gene: 6. The CDR3 extends over 15 amino acids. Per the germline V gene, CDR1 is ENHRY and CDR2 is SYGVKD. The DNA for the CDR3 is TGTGCCATCAGTGAAGGGACTAGCGGGGTCGGAGAGCAGTACTTC. Translation: CAISEGTSGVGEQYF.

This clonotype was seen repeatedly, ten times or more. V is TRBV28 and J is TRBJ2-7, with TRBD1 matching over 8 bases. The V gene end was trimmed by 7 bases and the J gene end by 5 bases; junction bases not matched to a gene: 4. The CDR3 length is 12 residues. From germline, CDR1 is MDHEN and CDR2 SYDVKM. The CDR3 DNA follows: TGTGCCAGCACGACAGGGGAGGACGAGCAGTACTTC. This encodes CASTTGEDEQYF.

The chain links TRBV7-9 to TRBJ2-7; D ambiguous. Trimming removed 5 bases at V and 3 bases at J, with 14 bases between. Per germline, CDR1 SEHNR and CDR2 FQNEAQ (reference sequence). The CDR3 is 14 residues long. CDR3 DNA: TGTGCCAGCAGCCCGCGGTCCCTGGACTACGAGCAGTACTTC. This gives the protein CASSPRSLDYEQYF.

As concerns this clonotype: A read error is possible here, since a much larger clone lies one base away. This chain links TRBV6-1 with TRBJ2-7; TRBD2 is a possible D gene (6 bases). V lost 6 bases to trimming and J lost 3 bases, with 18 bases between them. Germline V CDR1 and CDR2: MNHNS, SASEGT. The CDR3 has 15 amino acids. CDR3 nucleotide sequence: TGTGCCAGCAGCCGGACGGGACTGGAGAACTACGAGCAGTACTTC. This codes for CASSRTGLENYEQYF.

There are many counts of this clonotype. The DNA for the CDR3 is TGTGCCAGCAGTTTAATGGGGACAGAAATCCATGGCTACACCTTC. Amino acid sequence: CASSLMGTEIHGYTF. The chain carries TRBV28 and TRBJ1-2; TRBD1 matches 7 bases. Unmatched junction bases numbered 9, after V lost 2 bases and J lost 6 bases. Per germline, CDR1 MDHEN and CDR2 SYDVKM. The CDR3 is 15 amino acids.

The V and J genes are TRBV7-9 and TRBJ2-1; 12 bases line up with TRBD2. The CDR3 runs to 14 residues. V lost 1 base and J lost 9; bases outside the gene matches: 1. Germline CDR1 is SEHNR and CDR2 is FQNEAQ (reference sequence). CDR3 amino acids: CASSLGTSGVEQFF. In DNA form, the CDR3 reads TGTGCCAGCAGCTTAGGGACTAGCGGGGTTGAGCAGTTCTTC.

The chain uses TRBV6-1 and TRBJ2-2, with D possibly being TRBD2 (5 bases). V lost 6 bases and J lost 0, with 11 bases in between. Germline CDR1 reads MNHNS; CDR2 reads SASEGT. CDR3 length equals 15 residues. The CDR3 is CASRASGSNTGELFF. Written as DNA, the CDR3 is TGTGCCAGCAGGGCCTCGGGGTCGAACACCGGGGAGCTGTTTTTT.

The chain links TRBV28 to TRBJ2-3; the match to TRBD2 covers 9 bases. Per germline, CDR1 MDHEN and CDR2 SYDVKM. With 5 bases clipped from V and 6 bases from J, the junction kept 9 bases outside the gene matches. The CDR3 loop spans 15 amino acids. CDR3 DNA sequence: TGTGCCAGCAGTCCCTGGCGGGAGGGCCCTGATACGCAGTATTTT. It is translated as CASSPWREGPDTQYF.